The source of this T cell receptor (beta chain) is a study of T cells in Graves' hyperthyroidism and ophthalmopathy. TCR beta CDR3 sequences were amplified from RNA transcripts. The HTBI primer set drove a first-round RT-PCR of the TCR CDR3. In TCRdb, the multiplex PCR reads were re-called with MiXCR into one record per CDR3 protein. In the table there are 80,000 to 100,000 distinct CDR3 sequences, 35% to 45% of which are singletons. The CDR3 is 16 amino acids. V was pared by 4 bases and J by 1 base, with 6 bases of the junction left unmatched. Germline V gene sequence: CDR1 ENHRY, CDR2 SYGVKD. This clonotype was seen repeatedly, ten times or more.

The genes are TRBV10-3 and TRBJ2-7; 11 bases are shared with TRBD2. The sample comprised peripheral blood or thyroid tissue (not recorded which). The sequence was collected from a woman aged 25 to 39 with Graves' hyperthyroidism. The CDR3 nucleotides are TGTGCCATCAGTGGAACTGGGACTAGCGGATCCTACGAGCAGTACTTC. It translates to CAISGTGTSGSYEQYF.